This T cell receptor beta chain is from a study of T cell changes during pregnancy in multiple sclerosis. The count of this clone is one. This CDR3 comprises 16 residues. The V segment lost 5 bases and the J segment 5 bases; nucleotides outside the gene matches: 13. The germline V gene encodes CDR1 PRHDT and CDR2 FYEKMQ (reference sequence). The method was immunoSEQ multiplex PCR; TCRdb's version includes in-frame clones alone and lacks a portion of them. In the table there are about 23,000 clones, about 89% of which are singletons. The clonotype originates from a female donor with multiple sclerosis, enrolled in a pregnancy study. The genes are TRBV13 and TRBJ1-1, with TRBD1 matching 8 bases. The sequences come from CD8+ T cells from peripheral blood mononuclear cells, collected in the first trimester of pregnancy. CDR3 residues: CASSAGTGWVSTEAFF. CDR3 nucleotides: TGTGCCAGCAGCGCGGGGACAGGATGGGTCTCTACTGAAGCTTTCTTT.